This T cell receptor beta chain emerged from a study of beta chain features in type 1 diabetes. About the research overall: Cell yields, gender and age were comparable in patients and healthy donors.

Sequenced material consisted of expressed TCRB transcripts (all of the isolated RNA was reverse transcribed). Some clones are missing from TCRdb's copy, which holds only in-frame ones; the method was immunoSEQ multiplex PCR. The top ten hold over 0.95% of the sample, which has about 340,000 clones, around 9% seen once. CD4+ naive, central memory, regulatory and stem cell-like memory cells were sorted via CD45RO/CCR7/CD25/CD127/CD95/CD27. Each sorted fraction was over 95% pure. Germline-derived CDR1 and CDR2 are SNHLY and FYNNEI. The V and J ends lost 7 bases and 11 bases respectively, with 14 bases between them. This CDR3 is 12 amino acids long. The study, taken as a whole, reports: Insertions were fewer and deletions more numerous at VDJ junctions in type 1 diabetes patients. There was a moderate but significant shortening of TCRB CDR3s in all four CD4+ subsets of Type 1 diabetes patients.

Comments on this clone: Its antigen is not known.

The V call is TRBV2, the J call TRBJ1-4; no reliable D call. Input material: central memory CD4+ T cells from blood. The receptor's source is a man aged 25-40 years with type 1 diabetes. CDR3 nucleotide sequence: TGTGCCAGCACGGGAGGAAGTTTGAAACTGTTTTTT. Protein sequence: CASTGGSLKLFF.